Listed here are 30 T cell receptor beta chains from one sample, sequenced in a study of blood T cell repertoires in COVID-19. Using immunoSEQ multiplex PCR, the repertoire was profiled, and TCRdb retains in-frame clones only, with some absent. This table has fewer than 120,000 clones, approximately 85% appearing once. Sequencing input: peripheral blood. Source of these receptors: a woman in her sixties or seventies with acute or convalescent COVID-19.

The chain links TRBV30 to TRBJ1-6, with D uncertain. This CDR3 has 13 residues. Trimming took 3 bases from V and 6 from J, leaving 9 bases between them. Germline V gives CDR1 GTSNPN, CDR2 SVGIG (reference sequence). CDR3 region: CAWSGESNSPLHF. The DNA of the CDR3 is TGTGCCTGGAGCGGGGAGTCTAATTCACCCCTCCACTTT.

The V gene is TRBV9, the J gene TRBJ1-2; D gene ambiguous. This CDR3 spans 15 amino acids. Per the germline V gene, CDR1 is SGDLS and CDR2 is YYNGEE. The V end was cut by 0 bases, the J end by 5 bases, with 14 bases between. The CDR3 reads CASSVGRAPGYGYTF. For the CDR3, the DNA is TGTGCCAGCAGCGTAGGGAGGGCTCCGGGTTATGGCTACACCTTC. The complete variable domain, with remaining parts taken from reference TRBV9 and TRBJ1-2, reads DSGVTQTPKHLITATGQRVTLRCSPRSGDLSVYWYQQSLDQGLQFLIQYYNGEERAKGNILERFSAQQFPDLHSELNLSSLELGDSALYFCASSVGRAPGYGYTFGSGTRLTVV.

CDR3 in amino acids: CASKRVSGNEKLFF. For the CDR3, the DNA is TGTGCCAGTAAGCGAGTCTCGGGTAATGAAAAACTGTTTTTT. The chain joins TRBV19 to TRBJ1-4; D is unclear. V lost 7 bases, J lost 4 bases, and 13 bases lay in between. This CDR3 region has 14 residues. Germline values: CDR1 LNHDA, CDR2 SQIVND (reference sequence).

As DNA, the CDR3 is TGTGCCAGTAGTATGGGACAGGTGCCCGGGGAGCTGTTTTTT. This translates into CASSMGQVPGELFF. The V gene is TRBV19, the J gene TRBJ2-2, with 8 bases that match TRBD1. The CDR3 has 14 amino acids. The germline V gene has CDR1 LNHDA and CDR2 SQIVND (reference sequence). J was trimmed by 6 bases and V by 3 bases; bases with no gene match: 3.

This chain links TRBV5-4 with TRBJ1-6; D is undetermined. Trimming cost V 9 bases and J 0 bases, with 10 bases left between them. Germline-derived CDR1 and CDR2 are SGHNT and YYREEE (reference sequence). The CDR3 is 14 amino acids. CDR3 loop: CATPRSSYNSPLHF. The CDR3 coding sequence is TGTGCCACCCCGCGGAGCTCCTATAATTCACCCCTCCACTTT. The variable domain in full, with the rest retrieved from reference TRBV5-4 and TRBJ1-6, is ETGVTQSPTHLIKTRGQQVTLRCSSQSGHNTVSWYQQALGQGPQFIFQYYREEENGRGNFPPRFSGLQFPNYSSELNVNALELDDSALYLCATPRSSYNSPLHFGNGTRLTVT.

This clone was seen a handful of times. The V call is TRBV18, the J call TRBJ1-1; TRBD1 matches 8 bases. In germline, CDR1 is KGHSH, CDR2 LQKENI. The J segment lost 3 bases and the V segment lost 8 bases, leaving 2 bases of the junction unmatched. This CDR3 has 12 residues. Here the CDR3 reads CASTDRDTEAFF. In DNA form, the CDR3 reads TGTGCCAGCACGGACAGGGACACTGAAGCTTTCTTT.

The rearrangement links TRBV6-5 to TRBJ1-2; 8 positions match TRBD1. V dropped 6 bases and J dropped 6; count of bases not matched to a gene: 6. CDR1 is MNHEY and CDR2 is SVGAGI in the germline V gene. This CDR3 region has 13 residues. The CDR3 spells CASSKDRGHGYTF. The CDR3 region has the DNA TGTGCCAGCAGCAAAGACAGGGGCCATGGCTACACCTTC.

This clone was seen a single time. The genes are TRBV13 and TRBJ2-1; 7 bases agree with TRBD2. CDR1 is PRHDT and CDR2 is FYEKMQ in the germline V gene (reference sequence). Germline trimming cut 5 bases from V and 10 bases from J; bases unmatched to any gene: 23. The length of the CDR3 is 18 residues. The CDR3 coding sequence is TGTGCCAGCAGCCCAGGCCTAGGGCGGGGGTTTAATGTCAACGAGCAGTTCTTC. This sequence encodes CASSPGLGRGFNVNEQFF. Together with reference TRBV13 and TRBJ2-1, the CDR3 gives the full variable domain: AAGVIQSPRHLIKEKRETATLKCYPIPRHDTVYWYQQGPGQDPQFLISFYEKMQSDKGSIPDRFSAQQFSDYHSELNMSSLELGDSALYFCASSPGLGRGFNVNEQFFGPGTRLTVL.

The J gene is TRBJ2-2, the V gene TRBV9, with 10 bases that match TRBD1. V lost 6 bases, J lost 3 bases, and 5 bases stayed unmatched. CDR1 is SGDLS, CDR2 YYNGEE, per germline. CDR3 size: 15 residues. The CDR3 DNA is TGTGCCAGCACCGAGACAGGGGGCGACACCGGGGAGCTGTTTTTT. Protein product: CASTETGGDTGELFF.

The J gene is TRBJ2-3, the V gene TRBV3-1 (or the pseudogene TRBV3-2); tentative D call: TRBD2 (6 bases). CDR1 is LGHDT and CDR2 is YNNKEL in the germline V gene (reference sequence). V shed 7 bases and J shed 8 bases, with 10 bases lying between them. The CDR3 runs to 11 residues. The CDR3 loop is CASTGGATQYF. The CDR3 DNA sequence: TGTGCCAGCACCGGCGGGGCTACGCAGTATTTT.

Here the CDR3 DNA reads TGTGCCAGCAGGGCCCTCGGGCTAGCGGGGGGCGAAAACATTCAGTACTTC. Translated, it gives CASRALGLAGGENIQYF. This chain uses TRBV2 with TRBJ2-4; 11 positions match TRBD2. This CDR3 comprises 17 residues. The germline CDR1 and CDR2 sequences are SNHLY and FYNNEI. V trimming: 6 bases; J trimming: 5 bases; junction bases outside the gene matches: 12.

The CDR3 DNA reads TGTGCCAGCAGCTCACGGAACAGCCGCAATTCACCCCTCCACTTT. It yields the protein CASSSRNSRNSPLHF. The V and J genes are TRBV7-9 and TRBJ1-6; D is uncertain. The CDR3 sequence is 15 residues long. V was trimmed by 4 bases and J by 7 bases, leaving 14 bases between them. Germline V gene sequence: CDR1 SEHNR, CDR2 FQNEAQ (reference sequence).

The V gene is TRBV10-3, the J gene TRBJ1-5; the match to TRBD1 covers 9 bases. The CDR3 contains 14 residues. Germline values: CDR1 ENHRY, CDR2 SYGVKD. The J segment lost 5 bases and the V segment lost 4 bases, leaving 3 bases of the junction unmatched. The CDR3 DNA reads TGTGCCATCAGTGGGACAGGGGTGGATCAGCCCCAGCATTTT. Translation: CAISGTGVDQPQHF.

The chain is built from TRBV4-2 and TRBJ2-5, with 9 nucleotides matching TRBD1. The CDR3 is made up of 14 amino acids. The germline CDR1 and CDR2 sequences are LGHNA and YNFKEQ. The V gene end was trimmed by 1 base and the J gene end by 6 bases; junction bases not matched to a gene: 3. The CDR3 DNA reads TGTGCCAGCAGCCAAGGAGGACAGGGGAAGACCCAGTACTTC. Translated, it gives CASSQGGQGKTQYF.

The chain employs TRBV15 and TRBJ1-5; D is uncertain. Deletions cut 5 bases from V and 6 bases from J, with 8 bases between. This CDR3 is 12 amino acids long. The germline V gene has CDR1 LNHNV and CDR2 YYDKDF (reference sequence). CDR3 region: CATSDRGQPQHF. DNA for the CDR3: TGTGCCACCAGCGACCGGGGTCAGCCCCAGCATTTT.

The rearrangement links TRBV18 to TRBJ1-1; 8 bases match TRBD1. This CDR3 comprises 13 residues. Germline CDR1 reads KGHSH; CDR2 reads LQKENI. Unmatched junction bases numbered 2, after V lost 5 bases and J lost 3 bases. CDR3: CASSKTGDTEAFF. The DNA of the CDR3 is TGTGCCAGCTCAAAGACAGGGGACACTGAAGCTTTCTTT. The variable domain in full, completed from reference TRBV18 and TRBJ1-1, reads NAGVMQNPRHLVRRRGQEARLRCSPMKGHSHVYWYRQLPEEGLKFMVYLQKENIIDESGMPKERFSAEFPKEGPSILRIQQVVRGDSAAYFCASSKTGDTEAFFGQGTRLTVV.

The J gene is TRBJ1-2, the V gene TRBV12-3 or TRBV12-4; D might be TRBD1 (5 bases). The CDR3 loop spans 13 amino acids. V was shortened by 4 bases and J by 8 bases, with 14 bases between the two germline ends. Written as DNA, the CDR3 is TGTGCCAGCAGTTGGAGCGGGGACGCCGGCTACACCTTC. Translating it yields CASSWSGDAGYTF.

The chain recombines TRBV7-8 with TRBJ1-2; TRBD1 aligns across 9 bases. Germline V gives CDR1 SGHVS, CDR2 FQNEAQ. The J segment lost 8 bases and the V segment lost 6 bases, leaving 7 bases of the junction unmatched. The CDR3 contains 13 residues. The DNA of the CDR3 is TGTGCCAGCAGATTACAGGGGGCAGTCGGCTACACCTTC. Its translation is CASRLQGAVGYTF.

The chain couples TRBV18 to TRBJ1-1; D is perhaps TRBD1 (6 bases). The V end was cut by 2 bases, the J end by 4 bases, with 20 bases between. Germline V gene lookup returns CDR1 KGHSH and CDR2 LQKENI. The CDR3 covers 17 residues. As DNA, the CDR3 is TGTGCCAGCTCACCAAGAAATCCAGGGGCTGGGGGCACTGAAGCTTTCTTT. Encoded protein: CASSPRNPGAGGTEAFF. The full variable domain, with the rest looked up from reference TRBV18 and TRBJ1-1, is NAGVMQNPRHLVRRRGQEARLRCSPMKGHSHVYWYRQLPEEGLKFMVYLQKENIIDESGMPKERFSAEFPKEGPSILRIQQVVRGDSAAYFCASSPRNPGAGGTEAFFGQGTRLTVV.

V is TRBV5-4 and J is TRBJ2-6; D not resolved. This CDR3 spans 17 amino acids. Trimming removed 3 bases from V and 0 bases from J, with 13 bases in between. The germline CDR1 and CDR2 sequences are SGHNT and YYREEE (reference sequence). This chain's CDR3 is CASSSGLFYSGANVLTF. CDR3 bases: TGTGCCAGCAGCTCGGGTCTTTTTTACTCTGGGGCCAACGTCCTGACTTTC.

The chain uses TRBV5-1 and TRBJ1-2; D gene unclear. Between the trimmed V and J ends, which lost 0 bases and 8 bases, there was a span of 14 bases. The CDR3 loop spans 14 amino acids. CDR1 is SGHRS and CDR2 is YFSETQ in the germline V gene. This CDR3 is CASSLVSAGRGYTF. CDR3 DNA: TGCGCCAGCAGCTTGGTGTCGGCAGGCCGGGGCTACACCTTC.

The rearrangement links TRBV18 to TRBJ2-5, with 10 bases fitting TRBD1. CDR3 length: 15 amino acids. The germline V gene encodes CDR1 KGHSH and CDR2 LQKENI. V trimming: 1 base; J trimming: 2 bases; junction bases outside the gene matches: 1. Here the CDR3 reads CASSPRTGGQETQYF. CDR3 DNA sequence: TGTGCCAGCTCACCACGGACAGGGGGTCAAGAGACCCAGTACTTC. The full variable domain, completed using reference TRBV18 and TRBJ2-5, is NAGVMQNPRHLVRRRGQEARLRCSPMKGHSHVYWYRQLPEEGLKFMVYLQKENIIDESGMPKERFSAEFPKEGPSILRIQQVVRGDSAAYFCASSPRTGGQETQYFGPGTRLLVL.

This clone was recorded only once. The chain has TRBV5-8 and TRBJ2-7; D gene ambiguous. The germline gives CDR1 SGHTS, CDR2 YDEGEE. The CDR3 extends over 13 amino acids. V was pared by 5 bases and J by 0 bases, with 9 bases between. The CDR3 DNA reads TGTGCCAGCAGTTACATTACCTCCTACGAGCAGTACTTC. Residues: CASSYITSYEQYF.

The V call is TRBV28, the J call TRBJ2-1, with unresolved D. The CDR3 has 14 amino acids. Trimming removed 3 bases at V and 6 bases at J, with 12 bases between. Germline V gives CDR1 MDHEN, CDR2 SYDVKM. In nucleotides, the CDR3 is TGTGCCAGCAGTTTCCCAGGTTTCCCCAATGAGCAGTTCTTC. It is translated as CASSFPGFPNEQFF.

The chain has TRBV11-3 and TRBJ1-1, with D possibly matching TRBD1 (5 bases). V was clipped by 5 bases and J by 7 bases, with 11 bases between them. CDR3 size: 12 residues. Germline CDR1 is SGHNT and CDR2 is YENEEA. The CDR3 region is CASSDGGSEAFF. The CDR3 coding sequence is TGTGCCAGCAGCGACGGGGGGAGTGAAGCTTTCTTT.

The V and J genes are TRBV28 and TRBJ2-3, with 8 bases lining up with TRBD2. V was pared by 7 bases and J by 3 bases, with 9 bases of the junction left unmatched. There are 15 residues in the CDR3. The germline CDR1 and CDR2 sequences are MDHEN and SYDVKM. For the CDR3, the DNA is TGTGCCAGCAATCTACAGCGGGGGTATACAGATACGCAGTATTTT. Residues: CASNLQRGYTDTQYF. Looking up the rest from reference TRBV28 and TRBJ2-3 gives the full variable domain: DVKVTQSSRYLVKRTGEKVFLECVQDMDHENMFWYRQDPGLGLRLIYFSYDVKMKEKGDIPEGYSVSREKKERFSLILESASTNQTSMYLCASNLQRGYTDTQYFGPGTRLTVL.

V gene TRBV5-4 combines with J gene TRBJ2-2, with 11 bases aligning to TRBD2. The length of the CDR3 is 15 residues. V shed 1 base and J 5 bases; nucleotides not matched to a gene: 1. In germline, CDR1 is SGHNT, CDR2 YYREEE (reference sequence). DNA for the CDR3: TGTGCCAGCAGCTTGAGACTAGCGGGGACCGGGGAGCTGTTTTTT. It yields the protein CASSLRLAGTGELFF.

The CDR3 DNA follows: TGTGCCATCAGTCCTCAAGGGGGGACAGGGCCCAGGCCCCAGCATTTT. Amino acids: CAISPQGGTGPRPQHF. This chain uses TRBV10-3 with TRBJ1-5, with 9 bases that match TRBD1. The length of the CDR3 is 16 residues. After removal of 5 bases from V and 9 bases from J, the junction contained 14 bases not matched to a gene. CDR1 is ENHRY, CDR2 SYGVKD, per germline.

The table lists this clone with a count of one. The rearrangement uses TRBV2 and TRBJ2-2; TRBD1 aligns across 11 bases. Per germline, CDR1 SNHLY and CDR2 FYNNEI. This CDR3 is 15 amino acids long. V trimming: 6 bases; J trimming: 4 bases; junction bases outside the gene matches: 4. In DNA, the CDR3 is TGTGCCAGCAGGGGACAGGGGGTGAGCACCGGGGAGCTGTTTTTT. Amino acids: CASRGQGVSTGELFF.

V gene TRBV5-1 combines with J gene TRBJ1-6; 7 nucleotides align to TRBD1. This CDR3 is 17 amino acids long. V was pared by 4 bases and J by 8 bases, with 15 bases of the junction left unmatched. Germline V lookup: CDR1 SGHRS, CDR2 YFSETQ. The CDR3 reads CASSLAPRGTDYSPLHF. In DNA form, the CDR3 reads TGCGCCAGCAGCCTAGCGCCACGCGGGACAGATTATTCACCCCTCCACTTT. Together with reference TRBV5-1 and TRBJ1-6, the CDR3 gives the full variable domain: KAGVTQTPRYLIKTRGQQVTLSCSPISGHRSVSWYQQTPGQGLQFLFEYFSETQRNKGNFPGRFSGRQFSNSRSEMNVSTLELGDSALYLCASSLAPRGTDYSPLHFGNGTRLTVT.